A selection of T cell receptor beta chains follows, all from one sample in a study of CD8 T cells in ankylosing spondylitis. One entry per CDR3 protein results from TCRdb running MiXCR on the 5' RACE reads. Altogether approximately 250,000 distinct CDR3 sequences are present, 8% to 11% being singletons, with the ten largest covering 2.6%. The sample consisted of blood, either unsorted or a sorted T cell fraction (not recorded which). These receptors originate from a male donor with ankylosing spondylitis or in good health (not recorded which). Each CDR3 is given with its conserved first and last residue. Fields, in order: D gene, V gene, J gene, clone size, CDR3 DNA, CDR3 protein. D genes are given only for firm matches. Not every row has a clone size; where given, it reads once, few, many or a size class.

D: .
V: TRBV3-1
J: TRBJ2-3
size: .
DNA: TGTGCCAGCAGCCAAGGCGGCGGGGTTCGCACAGATACGCAGTATTTT
CDR3: CASSQGGGVRTDTQYF

D: TRBD2
V: TRBV5-1
J: TRBJ2-5
size: many
DNA: TGCGCCAGCAGCTTGGGCCTCGGGAGGGCCGGAGAGACCCAGTACTTC
CDR3: CASSLGLGRAGETQYF

D: TRBD1
V: TRBV5-6
J: TRBJ2-1
size: many
DNA: TGTGCCAGCAGTCGTATTCCGGGACAGGGTTACAATGAGCAGTTCTTC
CDR3: CASSRIPGQGYNEQFF

D: .
V: TRBV7-2
J: TRBJ2-7
size: few
DNA: TGTGCCAGCAGCTTAGGCCCACTGAGCTCCTACGAGCAGTACTTC
CDR3: CASSLGPLSSYEQYF

D: TRBD1
V: TRBV12-3/TRBV12-4
J: TRBJ1-5
size: many
DNA: TGTGCCAGCAGCTGGACAGGGGCCGGCAATCAGCCCCAGCATTTT
CDR3: CASSWTGAGNQPQHF

D: .
V: TRBV6-6
J: TRBJ2-1
size: many
DNA: TGTGCCAGCAGTTCCCGGGACCGGCAGTTCTTC
CDR3: CASSSRDRQFF

D: .
V: TRBV5-6
J: TRBJ1-3
size: .
DNA: TGTGCCAGCAGCTCCGGGACGAGGGGAAACACCATATATTTT
CDR3: CASSSGTRGNTIYF

D: .
V: TRBV6-5
J: TRBJ2-3
size: many
DNA: TGTGCCAGCAGTTCGGGACTCTCGTCAGATACGCAGTATTTT
CDR3: CASSSGLSSDTQYF

D: .
V: TRBV20-1
J: TRBJ2-3
size: few
DNA: TGCAGTGCTAGAGATGGAGAGAGCGGGGATACGCAGTATTTT
CDR3: CSARDGESGDTQYF

D: .
V: TRBV12-3/TRBV12-4
J: TRBJ2-1
size: many
DNA: TGTGCCAGCAGTCCTGCGGGATACAATGAGCAGTTCTTC
CDR3: CASSPAGYNEQFF

D: .
V: TRBV6-1
J: TRBJ2-5
size: .
DNA: TGTGCCAGCAGGATGACTGCCGGGGAGACCCAGTACTTC
CDR3: CASRMTAGETQYF

D: .
V: TRBV20-1
J: TRBJ1-2
size: many
DNA: TGCAGTGCTAGAGATCACCCAGGAGCTAACTATGGCTACACCTTC
CDR3: CSARDHPGANYGYTF

D: .
V: TRBV12-3/TRBV12-4
J: TRBJ2-7
size: many
DNA: TGTGCCAGCAGTTTCCCTCCAGTCCACGAGCAGTACTTC
CDR3: CASSFPPVHEQYF

D: .
V: TRBV19
J: TRBJ1-5
size: .
DNA: TGTGCCAGTTCTCATGGTGACGGTTCTGATCAGCCCCAGCATTTT
CDR3: CASSHGDGSDQPQHF

D: TRBD1
V: TRBV18
J: TRBJ2-7
size: .
DNA: TGTGCCAGCTCACCGGGGACAGGGAGGGCCTACGAGCAGTACTTC
CDR3: CASSPGTGRAYEQYF

D: .
V: TRBV18
J: TRBJ2-7
size: .
DNA: TGTGCCAGCTCACCGACGTCCCTCAATTCCGAGCAGTACTTC
CDR3: CASSPTSLNSEQYF

D: .
V: TRBV5-1
J: TRBJ2-3
size: many
DNA: TGCGCCAGCAGCTCCCACAGGGATACGCAGTATTTT
CDR3: CASSSHRDTQYF

D: TRBD1
V: TRBV9
J: TRBJ2-5
size: many
DNA: TGTGCCAGCAGCGTAGCGACAGGGGCATGGGAGACCCAGTACTTC
CDR3: CASSVATGAWETQYF

D: TRBD2
V: TRBV20-1
J: TRBJ2-1
size: many
DNA: TGCAGTGCTTCTAGCGGGATGGCCAATGAGCAGTTCTTC
CDR3: CSASSGMANEQFF

D: .
V: TRBV5-1
J: TRBJ2-3
size: many
DNA: TGCGCCAGCAGAGGACAGGAGGGAGATACGCAGTATTTT
CDR3: CASRGQEGDTQYF

D: TRBD2
V: TRBV12-3/TRBV12-4
J: TRBJ2-3
size: many
DNA: TGTGCCAGCAGTTGGACTAGCGGTGGCACAGATACGCAGTATTTT
CDR3: CASSWTSGGTDTQYF

D: TRBD2
V: TRBV25-1
J: TRBJ2-3
size: many
DNA: TGTGCCAGCAGTGAGAGCGGGACCCCCATCACAGATACGCAGTATTTT
CDR3: CASSESGTPITDTQYF

D: .
V: TRBV30
J: TRBJ2-4
size: few
DNA: TGTGCCTGGAGTAACGGAGCCAAAAACATTCAGTACTTC
CDR3: CAWSNGAKNIQYF

D: TRBD2
V: TRBV6-1
J: TRBJ2-2
size: many
DNA: TGTGCCTCTAGAGTAGCGGGAATCGGGGAGCTGTTTTTT
CDR3: CASRVAGIGELFF

D: TRBD1
V: TRBV20-1
J: TRBJ2-1
size: many
DNA: TGCAGTGCTACACGACAGGGATCCTACAATGAGCAGTTCTTC
CDR3: CSATRQGSYNEQFF

D: TRBD2
V: TRBV5-1
J: TRBJ2-5
size: .
DNA: TGCGCCAGCAGCTTTAGCGGGAGAGCAACAGAGACCCAGTACTTC
CDR3: CASSFSGRATETQYF

D: TRBD2
V: TRBV5-5
J: TRBJ2-3
size: few
DNA: TGTGCCAGCAGCCGGGACTACACTAGCACAGATACGCAGTATTTT
CDR3: CASSRDYTSTDTQYF

D: TRBD2
V: TRBV3-1
J: TRBJ2-2
size: .
DNA: TGTGCCAGCAGCCACGCGGGAGGGTCCGGGGAGCTGTTTTTT
CDR3: CASSHAGGSGELFF

D: .
V: TRBV7-9
J: TRBJ2-2
size: many
DNA: TGTGCCAGCAGCTTATCCGCCTGGGAGCTGTTTTTT
CDR3: CASSLSAWELFF

D: .
V: TRBV4-1
J: TRBJ2-7
size: many
DNA: TGCGCCAGCAGCCGTGTTGGATACGAGCAGTACTTC
CDR3: CASSRVGYEQYF

D: .
V: TRBV10-2
J: TRBJ2-1
size: few
DNA: TGCGCCAGCAGTGAGTCGGGGGTACAGTACAATGAGCAGTTCTTC
CDR3: CASSESGVQYNEQFF

D: .
V: TRBV2
J: TRBJ2-3
size: .
DNA: TGTGGCAGCAGTCCTCAGGGGACTTCCACAGATACGCAGTATTTT
CDR3: CGSSPQGTSTDTQYF

D: .
V: TRBV6-1
J: TRBJ2-1
size: few
DNA: TGTGCCAGCAGTCGCCCCCTGGGGGGTTTCTCCTACAATGAGCAGTTCTTC
CDR3: CASSRPLGGFSYNEQFF

D: .
V: TRBV29-1
J: TRBJ2-3
size: many
DNA: TGCAGCGCCGTTCAGGGATCCGGGGGCACAGATACGCAGTATTTT
CDR3: CSAVQGSGGTDTQYF

D: TRBD2
V: TRBV20-1
J: TRBJ2-5
size: many
DNA: TGCAGTGCTAGATGGGGACTAGCGGGGGTTCAAGAGACCCAGTACTTC
CDR3: CSARWGLAGVQETQYF

D: .
V: TRBV6-1
J: TRBJ2-7
size: many
DNA: TGTGCCAGCAGTGAATCTGATATGGAGCAGTACTTC
CDR3: CASSESDMEQYF

D: TRBD1
V: TRBV29-1
J: TRBJ1-1
size: many
DNA: TGCAGCGTTGCCCGGGACAGGGGCACTGAAGCTTTCTTT
CDR3: CSVARDRGTEAFF

D: TRBD1
V: TRBV27
J: TRBJ2-3
size: many
DNA: TGTGCCAGCAGTTCTTGGACAGGGGGTGGAGATACGCAGTATTTT
CDR3: CASSSWTGGGDTQYF

D: TRBD1
V: TRBV27
J: TRBJ1-1
size: many
DNA: TGTGCCAGCAGCCGGACAGGGCCCACTGAAGCTTTCTTT
CDR3: CASSRTGPTEAFF

D: TRBD2
V: TRBV7-8
J: TRBJ2-6
size: many
DNA: TGTGCCAGCAGCTCTATACGGGGGGCTGGGGCCAACGTCCTGACTTTC
CDR3: CASSSIRGAGANVLTF

D: TRBD1
V: TRBV5-1
J: TRBJ2-3
size: many
DNA: TGCGCCAGCAGCTTGGGACAGGGGGGCACAGATACGCAGTATTTT
CDR3: CASSLGQGGTDTQYF

D: .
V: TRBV5-6
J: TRBJ2-5
size: many
DNA: TGTGCCAGCAGCGGGCTAACCACCTTAGAGACCCAGTACTTC
CDR3: CASSGLTTLETQYF

D: .
V: TRBV5-1
J: TRBJ2-7
size: many
DNA: TGCGCCAGCAGCCCTTCGGGGCAGGGTGGCTCCTACGAGCAGTACTTC
CDR3: CASSPSGQGGSYEQYF

D: .
V: TRBV30
J: TRBJ1-1
size: .
DNA: TGTGCCTGGACAGGGAGGACTGAAGCTTTCTTT
CDR3: CAWTGRTEAFF

D: .
V: TRBV12-3/TRBV12-4
J: TRBJ1-1
size: few
DNA: TGTGCCAGCAGCCCAGGGAAAGCTTTCTTT
CDR3: CASSPGKAFF

D: TRBD2
V: TRBV6-1
J: TRBJ2-5
size: many
DNA: TGTGCCAGCAGTGAACTAGCGGGGGGGCAAGAGACCCAGTACTTC
CDR3: CASSELAGGQETQYF

D: TRBD2
V: TRBV7-2
J: TRBJ2-5
size: many
DNA: TGTGCCAGCAGCTTAATACCGGGAGGAGAGACCCAGTACTTC
CDR3: CASSLIPGGETQYF

D: .
V: TRBV12-5
J: TRBJ2-1
size: .
DNA: TGTGCTAGTGGTTTGGATTCTATTAACTTCTACAATGAGCAGTTCTTC
CDR3: CASGLDSINFYNEQFF

D: .
V: TRBV14
J: TRBJ2-5
size: many
DNA: TGTGCCAGCAGCCCCCACAAGGGGCCGGGAGAGACCCAGTACTTC
CDR3: CASSPHKGPGETQYF

D: .
V: TRBV29-1
J: TRBJ1-2
size: many
DNA: TGCAGCGTTGATCTCGGGATCTATGGCTACACCTTC
CDR3: CSVDLGIYGYTF

D: .
V: TRBV7-6
J: TRBJ1-1
size: many
DNA: TGTGCCAGCAGCCTACCTAGGCAGCAGAACACTGAAGCTTTCTTT
CDR3: CASSLPRQQNTEAFF

D: .
V: TRBV11-2
J: TRBJ2-6
size: many
DNA: TGTGCCCAGCAACAGACCGGGGCCAACGTCCTGACTTTC
CDR3: CAQQQTGANVLTF

D: TRBD1
V: TRBV6-5
J: TRBJ1-2
size: many
DNA: TGTGCCAGCAGTTACTCGGGGACAGGGGTTGGCTACACCTTC
CDR3: CASSYSGTGVGYTF

D: .
V: TRBV5-1
J: TRBJ1-5
size: .
DNA: TGCGCCAGCAGCCCGGAGGCGGGCAATCAGCCCCAGCATTTT
CDR3: CASSPEAGNQPQHF

D: TRBD1
V: TRBV19
J: TRBJ2-2
size: few
DNA: TGTGCCAGTGCCCAGGGGGCTTTGAACACCGGGGAGCTGTTTTTT
CDR3: CASAQGALNTGELFF

D: TRBD1
V: TRBV20-1
J: TRBJ2-2
size: many
DNA: TGCAGTGCTCCGACAGGGGCGAGCACCGGGGAGCTGTTTTTT
CDR3: CSAPTGASTGELFF

D: .
V: TRBV29-1
J: TRBJ1-4
size: medium-sized
DNA: TGCAGCGCTTCGGACGGTTATAATGAAAAACTGTTTTTT
CDR3: CSASDGYNEKLFF

D: .
V: TRBV14
J: TRBJ1-1
size: many
DNA: TGTGCCAGCAGCCAAAGACGGAACACTGAAGCTTTCTTT
CDR3: CASSQRRNTEAFF

D: .
V: TRBV20-1
J: TRBJ2-3
size: many
DNA: TGCAGTGCCGACGGGCTTGGCACAGATACGCAGTATTTT
CDR3: CSADGLGTDTQYF